These 4 T cell receptor beta chains came from one sample sequenced in a study of blood T cell repertoires in COVID-19 (dated by TCRdb to between 2020 and 2021). The library came from the immunoSEQ multiplex PCR assay. TCRdb took this table from immuneACCESS and kept in-frame rearrangements with V and J called. Such tables lack part of the clones; where checked against another copy, unresolved V genes explain under half of the gap, and the rest is unexplained. This sample gives hundreds of thousands of clones in total; 75% to 90% of them show up just once. Clones ranked in the top ten supply around 6% of the sample. Sequences were obtained from peripheral blood. The receptors originated from a woman in her fifties or sixties with COVID-19, enrolled during active disease.

The chain combines TRBV7-6 with TRBJ2-7; TRBD2 aligns across 10 bases. The CDR3 is 16 residues long. Germline CDR1 and CDR2: SGHVS and FNYEAQ. After removal of 4 bases from V and 6 bases from J, the junction contained 12 bases not matched to a gene. CDR3 residues: CASSSRTSGNPLEQYF. For the CDR3, the DNA is TGTGCCAGCAGCTCCAGGACTAGCGGTAACCCGCTCGAGCAGTACTTC.

The CDR3 sequence: CASSLRWDSGYTF. Here the CDR3 DNA reads TGTGCCAGCAGTTTACGCTGGGACAGTGGCTACACCTTC. This rearrangement joins TRBV27 to TRBJ1-2; 7 nucleotides match TRBD1. This CDR3 comprises 13 residues. The V and J ends lost 2 bases and 7 bases, in that order; junction bases with no gene match: 4. Germline V gene data show CDR1 as MNHEY and CDR2 as SMNVEV (reference sequence).

V and J are TRBV2 and TRBJ2-3; D may be TRBD2 (7 bases). Deletions cut 0 bases from V and 1 base from J, with 11 bases between. There are 16 residues in the CDR3. CDR1 is SNHLY and CDR2 is FYNNEI in the germline V gene. CDR3 DNA sequence: TGTGCCAGCAGTGAAGCCGGGGGGCTCGGCACAGATACGCAGTATTTT. Protein sequence: CASSEAGGLGTDTQYF.

V and J are TRBV11-3 and TRBJ2-2; the D gene is possibly TRBD2 (6 bases). V was cut by 3 bases and J by 4 bases, with 9 bases left in between. Germline CDR1 is SGHNT and CDR2 is YENEEA. The CDR3 is made up of 14 amino acids. CDR3 in DNA: TGTGCCAGCAGCTTTTTGGGGGGCACCGGGGAGCTGTTTTTT. This codes for CASSFLGGTGELFF.